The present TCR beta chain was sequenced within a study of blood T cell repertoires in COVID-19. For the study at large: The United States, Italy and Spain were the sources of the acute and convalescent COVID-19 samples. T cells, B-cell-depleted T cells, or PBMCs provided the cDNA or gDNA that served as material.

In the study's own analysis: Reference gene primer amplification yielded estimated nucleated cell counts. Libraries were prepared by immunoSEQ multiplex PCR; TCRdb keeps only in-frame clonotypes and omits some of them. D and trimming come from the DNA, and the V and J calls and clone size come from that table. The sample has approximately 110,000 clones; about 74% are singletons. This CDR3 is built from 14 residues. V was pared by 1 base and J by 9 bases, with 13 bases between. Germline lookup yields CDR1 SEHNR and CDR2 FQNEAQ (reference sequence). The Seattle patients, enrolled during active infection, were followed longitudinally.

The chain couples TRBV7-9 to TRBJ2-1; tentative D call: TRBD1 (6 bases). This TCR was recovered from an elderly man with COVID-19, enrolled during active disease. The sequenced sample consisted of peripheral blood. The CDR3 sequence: CASSLEGEFREQFF. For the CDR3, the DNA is TGTGCCAGCAGCTTAGAGGGGGAGTTCCGTGAGCAGTTCTTC.